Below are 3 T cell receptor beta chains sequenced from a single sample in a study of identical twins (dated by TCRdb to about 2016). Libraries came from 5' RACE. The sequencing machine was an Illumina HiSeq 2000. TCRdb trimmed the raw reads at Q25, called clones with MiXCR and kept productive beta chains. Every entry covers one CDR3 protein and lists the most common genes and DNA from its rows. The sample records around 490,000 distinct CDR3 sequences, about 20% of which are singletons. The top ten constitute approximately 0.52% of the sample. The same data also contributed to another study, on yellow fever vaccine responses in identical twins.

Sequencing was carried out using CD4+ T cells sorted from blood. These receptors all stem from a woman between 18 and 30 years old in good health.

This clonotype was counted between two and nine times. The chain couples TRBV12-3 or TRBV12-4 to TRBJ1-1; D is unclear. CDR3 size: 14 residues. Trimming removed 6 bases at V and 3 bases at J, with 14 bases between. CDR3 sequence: CASRKTGPYTEAFF. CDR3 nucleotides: TGTGCCAGCAGGAAAACGGGCCCTTACACTGAAGCTTTCTTT.

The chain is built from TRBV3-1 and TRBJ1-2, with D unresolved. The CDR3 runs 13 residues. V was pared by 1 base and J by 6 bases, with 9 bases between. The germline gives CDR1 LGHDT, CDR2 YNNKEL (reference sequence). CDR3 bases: TGTGCCAGCAGCCAAGTGGAGGGTGATGGCTACACCTTC. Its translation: CASSQVEGDGYTF.

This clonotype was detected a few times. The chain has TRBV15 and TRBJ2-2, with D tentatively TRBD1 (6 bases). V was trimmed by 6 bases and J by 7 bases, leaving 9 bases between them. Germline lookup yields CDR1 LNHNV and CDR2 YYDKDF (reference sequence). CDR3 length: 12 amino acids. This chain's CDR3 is CATRQGIGELFF. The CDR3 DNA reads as TGTGCCACCAGACAGGGTATCGGGGAGCTGTTTTTT.